The T cell receptor beta chain under discussion was sequenced for a study of cytomegalovirus exposure and HLA in healthy donors. This clone has ten or more counts. Antigen unknown. PCR amplification relied on 60 Vbeta primers (plus 13 Jbeta primers). Original analysis: The authors later counted approximately 80 million unique TCR beta chains, approximately 12 million of them shared. Method: immunoSEQ multiplex PCR; TCRdb's copy keeps in-frame clones and lacks some. That table gives V, J and clone size, and the DNA gave D and trimming. The sample holds about 200,000 clones, over 60% seen once. The study, taken as a whole, reports: Researchers reported that three CMV-associated chains were confirmed in vitro as CMV antigen-specific. There were under 200 TCR beta chains listed as cytomegalovirus-associated.

This CDR3 has 11 residues. In germline, CDR1 is DFQATT, CDR2 SNEGSKA (reference sequence). Sequences were obtained from PBMCs. The TCR comes from a young man in good health and CMV-seronegative. The rearrangement links TRBV20-1 to TRBJ2-3; 8 nucleotides agree with TRBD2. The chain's CDR3 is CSAGTRDTQYF. The CDR3 DNA sequence: TGCAGCGCCGGGACTAGAGATACGCAGTATTTT.